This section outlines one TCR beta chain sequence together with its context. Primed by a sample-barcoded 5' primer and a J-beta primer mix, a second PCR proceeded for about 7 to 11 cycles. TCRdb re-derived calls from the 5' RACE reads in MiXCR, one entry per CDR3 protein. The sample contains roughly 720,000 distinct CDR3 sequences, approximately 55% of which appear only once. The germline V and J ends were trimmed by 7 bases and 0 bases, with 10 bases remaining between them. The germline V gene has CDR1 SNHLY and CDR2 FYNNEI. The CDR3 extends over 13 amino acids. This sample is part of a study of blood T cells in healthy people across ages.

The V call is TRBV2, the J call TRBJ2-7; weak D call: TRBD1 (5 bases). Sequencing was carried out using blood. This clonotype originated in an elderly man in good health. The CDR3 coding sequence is TGTGCCAGCACATTACAGGCCTCCTACGAGCAGTACTTC. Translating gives CASTLQASYEQYF.